The clone carrying this T cell receptor (beta chain) appeared many times. No antigen is known for it. Authors of the study amplified TCR beta CDR3 regions from RNA transcripts. RT-PCR in the first round (using the HTBI primer set) targeted the TCR CDR3. TCRdb re-analysed the multiplex PCR reads in MiXCR, keeping a single row per CDR3 protein. The table has over 700,000 distinct CDR3 sequences, 35% to 45% seen once; the top ten hold around 10%. Exclusion criteria comprised uncontrolled infection, other autoimmune disease, pregnancy or lactation. This sample is drawn from a study of T cells in Graves' hyperthyroidism and ophthalmopathy. The V gene's germline CDR1 is LNHNV and CDR2 YYDKDF (reference sequence). The CDR3 runs to 18 residues. V lost 1 base to trimming and J lost 2 bases, with 20 bases between them. The study, taken as a whole, reports: By a 13 V-J model, ophthalmopathy was set apart from stable hyperthyroidism.

The specimen sequenced was blood. The rearrangement uses TRBV15 and TRBJ2-5; a weak D match, TRBD1 (6 bases). The clonotype originates from a man between 18 and 35 years old with Graves' hyperthyroidism. CDR3 bases: TGTGCCACCAGCAGAGGACAGGTCGGGTTCCCCCTACAAGAGACCCAGTACTTC. Amino acids: CATSRGQVGFPLQETQYF. Looking up the rest from reference TRBV15 and TRBJ2-5 gives the full variable domain: DAMVIQNPRYQVTQFGKPVTLSCSQTLNHNVMYWYQQKSSQAPKLLFHYYDKDFNNEADTPDNFQSRRPNTSFCFLDIRSPGLGDTAMYLCATSRGQVGFPLQETQYFGPGTRLLVL.